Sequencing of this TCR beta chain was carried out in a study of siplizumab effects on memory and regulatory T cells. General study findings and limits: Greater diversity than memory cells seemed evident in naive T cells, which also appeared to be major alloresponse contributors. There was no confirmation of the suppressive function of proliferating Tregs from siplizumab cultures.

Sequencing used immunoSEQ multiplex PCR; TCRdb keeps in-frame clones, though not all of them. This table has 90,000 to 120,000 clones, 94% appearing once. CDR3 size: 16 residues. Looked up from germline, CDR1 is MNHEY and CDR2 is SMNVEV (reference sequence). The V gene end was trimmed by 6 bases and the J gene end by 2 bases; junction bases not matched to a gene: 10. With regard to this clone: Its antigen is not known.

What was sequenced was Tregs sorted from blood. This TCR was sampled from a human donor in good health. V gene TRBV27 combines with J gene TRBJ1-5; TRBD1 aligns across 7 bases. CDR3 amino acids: CASSLNRGLGNQPQHF. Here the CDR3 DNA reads TGTGCCAGCAGCCTTAATAGGGGGCTTGGCAATCAGCCCCAGCATTTT.